Listed below are T cell receptor beta chains from one sample, sequenced in a study of T cells in Graves' hyperthyroidism and ophthalmopathy. TCRdb re-called the multiplex PCR reads through MiXCR, storing one row per CDR3 protein. This sample has 660,000 or so distinct CDR3 sequences, with 40% to 55% found just once. Sequencing input: peripheral blood or thyroid tissue (not recorded which). The receptor set was obtained from an adult man with Graves' disease, either hyperthyroidism or ophthalmopathy (not recorded which). CDR3s include the opening cysteine and the closing phenylalanine or tryptophan. D genes are given only for firm matches. Clone size is stated in some rows and not others, as once, few, many or a class when expanded.

NA	NA	TRBV2	TRBJ2-5	CASSERQETQYF	TGTGCCAGCAGTGAGAGGCAAGAGACCCAGTACTTC
NA	NA	TRBV20-1	TRBJ1-1	CSANVGGVTEAFF	TGCAGTGCTAATGTGGGGGGTGTCACTGAAGCTTTCTTT
many	NA	TRBV7-9	TRBJ1-2	CASSPGGRNYGYTF	TGTGCCAGCAGCCCGGGGGGTAGGAACTATGGCTACACCTTC
NA	NA	TRBV29-1	TRBJ1-2	CSSEGSGYTF	TGCAGTTCCGAGGGGAGTGGCTACACCTTC
many	TRBD1	TRBV2	TRBJ1-6	CASSETGVNSPLHF	TGTGCCAGCAGCGAGACAGGGGTGAACTCACCCCTCCACTTT
many	NA	TRBV2	TRBJ1-6	CASSERGALHF	TGTGCCAGCAGTGAAAGGGGGGCCCTCCACTTT
NA	TRBD2	TRBV20-1	TRBJ2-7	CSAGTSGLRGEQYF	TGCAGTGCGGGGACTAGCGGCTTACGGGGGGAGCAGTACTTC
many	NA	TRBV10-3	TRBJ1-3	CAIRGPSSGNTIYF	TGTGCCATCAGGGGGCCCTCCTCTGGAAACACCATATATTTT
few	NA	TRBV7-9	TRBJ1-4	CASSSPGGTNEKLFF	TGTGCCAGCAGCTCTCCGGGGGGAACTAATGAAAAACTGTTTTTT
NA	NA	TRBV7-2	TRBJ1-2	CAWSDLTNYGYTF	TGTGCCTGGAGTGACCTTACTAACTATGGCTACACCTTC
NA	NA	TRBV10-3	TRBJ2-7	CAISENGYEQHF	TGTGCCATCAGTGAGAACGGCTACGAGCAGCACTTC
NA	NA	TRBV29-1	TRBJ1-2	CSVDTLSYGYTF	TGCAGCGTTGACACTTTGAGCTATGGCTACACCTTC
NA	NA	TRBV30	TRBJ1-5	CAGQVSNQPQHF	TGTGCCGGGCAAGTAAGCAATCAGCCCCAGCATTTT
NA	TRBD1	TRBV10-3	TRBJ2-5	CASSYSTGGGGETQYF	TGTGCCAGCAGTTACTCGACAGGGGGGGGAGGGGAGACCCAGTACTTC
many	TRBD1	TRBV14	TRBJ1-1	CASSQGTGYTEAFF	TGTGCCAGCAGCCAAGGGACAGGGTATACTGAAGCTTTCTTT
NA	NA	TRBV3-1	TRBJ1-1	CASSPEDRHEAFF	TGTGCCAGCAGCCCCGAGGACCGTCATGAAGCTTTCTTT
NA	NA	TRBV9	TRBJ1-2	CASSVRSDPGDYTF	TGTGCCAGCAGCGTAAGGTCAGATCCAGGGGACTACACCTTC
NA	NA	TRBV19	TRBJ2-2	CASSIQGSSGELFF	TGTGCCAGTAGTATTCAGGGATCGTCCGGGGAGCTGTTTTTT
NA	NA	TRBV24-1	TRBJ2-5	CASRPGILETQYF	TGTGCCAGCAGACCAGGGATTTTGGAGACCCAGTACTTC
many	TRBD2	TRBV7-8	TRBJ2-2	CASSFTGGGELFF	TGTGCCAGCAGTTTCACGGGGGGCGGGGAGCTGTTTTTT
many	NA	TRBV7-8	TRBJ2-7	CASSLAVDEQYF	TGTGCCAGCAGCTTAGCGGTGGACGAGCAGTACTTC
NA	NA	TRBV12-3/TRBV12-4	TRBJ1-5	CASRKGGRGNQPQHF	TGTGCCAGCAGAAAGGGGGGGCGAGGCAATCAGCCCCAGCATTTT
few	TRBD1	TRBV4-1	TRBJ1-5	CASSGTGTGNQPQHF	TGCGCCAGCAGCGGAACCGGGACAGGTAATCAGCCCCAGCATTTT
many	TRBD2	TRBV7-2	TRBJ2-7	CASTLAGLAYEQYF	TGTGCCAGCACGCTAGCGGGCCTGGCCTACGAGCAGTACTTC
NA	NA	TRBV10-3	TRBJ1-2	CAIRGQNYGYTF	TGTGCCATCAGAGGACAGAACTATGGCTACACCTTC
many	NA	TRBV29-1	TRBJ1-1	CSVGGANTEAFF	TGCAGCGTTGGGGGGGCTAACACTGAAGCTTTCTTT
NA	NA	TRBV2	TRBJ1-6	CARVQNSPLHF	TGTGCCAGGGTCCAAAATTCACCCCTCCACTTT
many	NA	TRBV7-2	TRBJ1-5	CASSPQGRLRQPQHF	TGTGCCAGCAGCCCGCAGGGGCGGTTAAGGCAGCCCCAGCATTTT
NA	TRBD1	TRBV7-7	TRBJ2-5	CASSFGTGPEETQYF	TGTGCTAGCAGCTTTGGGACAGGGCCTGAAGAGACCCAGTACTTC
NA	NA	TRBV15	TRBJ1-5	CATSMGGNQPQHF	TGTGCCACCAGCATGGGGGGAAACCAGCCCCAGCATTTT
NA	NA	TRBV6-1	TRBJ1-5	CASSDPTDGHQPQHF	TGTGCCAGCAGTGACCCTACGGACGGCCATCAGCCCCAGCATTTT
many	TRBD2	TRBV2	TRBJ2-5	CASKGGGQETQYF	TGTGCCAGCAAAGGCGGGGGCCAAGAGACCCAGTACTTC
NA	NA	TRBV6-1	TRBJ2-3	CASGDADTQYF	TGTGCCAGCGGGGACGCAGATACGCAGTATTTT
NA	NA	TRBV29-1	TRBJ1-3	CSEQVTSGNTIYF	TGCAGCGAGCAAGTGACCTCTGGAAACACCATATATTTT
once	NA	TRBV15	TRBJ2-5	CATSRDQGGQETQYF	TGTGCCACCAGCAGAGATCAAGGGGGCCAAGAGACCCAGTACTTC
many	NA	TRBV7-8	TRBJ1-1	CASSLRQVVSDTEAFF	TGTGCCAGCAGCTTGAGACAGGTTGTTTCCGACACTGAAGCTTTCTTT
NA	NA	TRBV29-1	TRBJ1-3	CSVVGGISGNTIYF	TGCAGCGTAGTAGGAGGGATATCTGGAAACACCATATATTTT
NA	NA	TRBV7-2	TRBJ2-2	CASSLGGARTSNTGELFF	TGTGCCAGCAGCTTAGGGGGGGCCAGGACTTCGAACACCGGGGAGCTGTTTTTT
few	NA	TRBV19	TRBJ1-1	CASSIGFSALNTEAFF	TGTGCCAGTAGTATAGGATTTTCGGCCTTGAACACTGAAGCTTTCTTT
few	TRBD1	TRBV7-2	TRBJ1-1	CASSQGQQNTEAFF	TGTGCCAGCAGCCAGGGACAGCAGAACACTGAAGCTTTCTTT
NA	TRBD1	TRBV15	TRBJ1-5	CATSRAPYGRDRDQPQHF	TGTGCCACCAGCAGAGCCCCTTATGGACGGGACAGGGATCAGCCCCAGCATTTT
NA	NA	TRBV7-4	TRBJ1-4	CASSRVPQSTNEKLFF	TGCGCCAGCAGCCGAGTTCCGCAGTCAACTAATGAAAAACTGTTTTTT
NA	NA	TRBV6-6	TRBJ1-6	CASGRRGSSYNSPLHF	TGTGCCAGCGGACGGCGGGGGTCCTCCTATAATTCACCCCTCCACTTT
many	TRBD1	TRBV5-1	TRBJ2-7	CASSLGQGALGRSYEQYF	TGCGCCAGCAGCCTGGGACAGGGAGCGTTGGGACGTTCCTACGAGCAGTACTTC
few	NA	TRBV2	TRBJ1-1	CASRARGGSTEAFF	TGTGCCAGCAGGGCTCGGGGGGGAAGCACTGAAGCTTTCTTT
many	NA	TRBV15	TRBJ1-6	CATSPGARGNSPLHF	TGTGCCACCAGCCCGGGGGCGCGGGGGAATTCACCCCTCCACTTT
NA	NA	TRBV2	TRBJ1-1	CASSEQGRGNTEAFF	TGTGCCAGCAGTGAACAGGGGCGGGGAAACACTGAAGCTTTCTTT
few	NA	TRBV7-6	TRBJ1-5	CASSQGQINQPQHF	TGTGCCAGCAGCCAAGGACAGATAAATCAGCCCCAGCATTTT
NA	NA	TRBV10-3	TRBJ1-6	CAISDRSGKGNSPLHF	TGTGCCATCAGTGACAGGTCGGGGAAGGGTAATTCACCCCTCCACTTT
NA	NA	TRBV29-1	TRBJ2-3	CSVGPRSTDTQYF	TGCAGCGTGGGACCGAGATCCACAGATACGCAGTATTTT